Presented here are 27 T cell receptor beta chains from one specimen sequenced in a study of CD8 T cells in Susac syndrome (dated by TCRdb to between 2018 and 2020). The library was made by the immunoSEQ multiplex PCR assay. RNA was extracted with the RNeasy kit and 0.5 to 1 ug was reverse transcribed using random hexamers. TCRdb reprocessing: public reads trimmed at Q25 with fastp, clones called with MiXCR, in-frame beta chains kept. CDR3 protein sequences are deduplicated, and each keeps its most common genes and DNA. The sample profile shows fewer than 250,000 distinct CDR3 sequences; about 93% of them were found once. The top ten hold 0.1% of the sample. The material sequenced was CD4+ T cells from PBMCs. These receptor sequences come from a human donor in good health.

The chain couples TRBV11-2 to TRBJ1-5; D is possibly TRBD1 (5 bases). V lost 1 base, J lost 4 bases, and 8 bases lay in between. This CDR3 contains 14 residues. Germline V gives CDR1 SGHAT, CDR2 FQNNGV. Here the CDR3 DNA reads TGTGCCAGCAGCTTAGTTGAGGGGAATCAGCCCCAGCATTTT. Its protein is CASSLVEGNQPQHF.

This clonotype appeared once. The DNA for the CDR3 is TGTGCCAGTAGTACGACAGGGAATAGCAATCAGCCCCAGCATTTT. Protein product: CASSTTGNSNQPQHF. The chain couples TRBV19 to TRBJ1-5, with 7 bases fitting TRBD1. With 4 bases clipped from V and 0 bases from J, the junction kept 3 bases outside the gene matches. Germline V gives CDR1 LNHDA, CDR2 SQIVND (reference sequence). There are 15 residues in the CDR3.

V gene TRBV12-3 or TRBV12-4 combines with J gene TRBJ1-6; D remains unclear. The CDR3 runs to 14 residues. V gave up 2 bases and J gave up 6 bases, with 8 bases separating them. Here the CDR3 reads CASSLRHFNSPLHF. CDR3 nucleotides: TGTGCCAGCAGTTTAAGGCACTTTAATTCACCCCTCCACTTT.

This clonotype was seen a single time. The V call is TRBV5-1, the J call TRBJ2-5, with a possible D match to TRBD1 (5 bases). The germline V gene encodes CDR1 SGHRS and CDR2 YFSETQ. V lost 4 bases and J lost 6, with 10 bases in between. The CDR3 is 12 amino acids. The CDR3 here is CASSPGMKTQYF. In DNA form, the CDR3 reads TGCGCCAGCAGCCCAGGGATGAAGACCCAGTACTTC.

The V and J genes are TRBV13 and TRBJ1-2, with D uncertain. CDR1 PRHDT and CDR2 FYEKMQ come from the germline V gene (reference sequence). V lost 5 bases to trimming and J lost 5 bases, with 12 bases between them. The CDR3 sequence is 13 residues long. The chain's CDR3 is CASSAESLYGYTF. CDR3 bases: TGTGCCAGCAGCGCAGAGAGTCTATATGGCTACACCTTC.

V and J are TRBV20-1 and TRBJ2-5; TRBD2 is a possible D gene (5 bases). V lost 1 base, J lost 9 bases, and 12 bases lay in between. The germline V gene encodes CDR1 DFQATT and CDR2 SNEGSKA (reference sequence). The CDR3 spans 12 residues. CDR3 sequence (DNA): TGCAGTGCTAGAGTCGGGGTAGCGTCCCAGTACTTC. It codes for CSARVGVASQYF.

V is TRBV19 and J is TRBJ2-2; a weak D match, TRBD2 (5 bases). This CDR3 contains 14 residues. Trimming stripped 2 bases from V and 7 bases from J, with 11 bases between. Germline V gene lookup returns CDR1 LNHDA and CDR2 SQIVND (reference sequence). The CDR3 sequence is CASSISSRGGELFF. DNA of the CDR3: TGTGCCAGTAGTATATCTAGCCGGGGCGGGGAGCTGTTTTTT.

The chain joins TRBV5-6 to TRBJ2-6; no definite D call. V lost 2 bases, J lost 0 bases, and 9 bases lay in between. The CDR3 length is 16 residues. The germline V gene encodes CDR1 SGHDT and CDR2 YYEEEE. CDR3 nucleotides: TGTGCCAGCAGCTTTTTACAGCACTCTGGGGCCAACGTCCTGACTTTC. Protein sequence: CASSFLQHSGANVLTF.

The V call is TRBV28, the J call TRBJ1-2; no reliable D call. Germline V gives CDR1 MDHEN, CDR2 SYDVKM. V dropped 3 bases and J dropped 6 bases, with 11 bases sitting between them. This CDR3 contains 13 residues. CDR3 sequence: CASSFEGRDGYTF. CDR3 nucleotide sequence: TGTGCCAGCAGTTTTGAAGGGAGGGATGGCTACACCTTC.

J is TRBJ2-7 and V is TRBV20-1; the D call may be TRBD1 or TRBD2 (6 bases each). Germline lookup yields CDR1 DFQATT and CDR2 SNEGSKA (reference sequence). V was shortened by 0 bases and J by 1 base, with 13 bases between the two germline ends. The CDR3 covers 15 residues. The CDR3 loop is CSARDAGHGSYEQYF. The DNA of the CDR3 is TGCAGTGCTAGAGATGCGGGACATGGATCCTACGAGCAGTACTTC.

The chain links TRBV14 to TRBJ1-1; a weak D match, TRBD1 (6 bases). The length of the CDR3 is 14 residues. Trimming left V 3 bases short and J 1 base short, with 9 bases between. Germline V gives CDR1 SGHDN, CDR2 FVKESK. CDR3 residues: CASSHRGPNTEAFF. The DNA for the CDR3 is TGTGCCAGCAGCCACAGGGGCCCGAACACTGAAGCTTTCTTT.

V is TRBV28 and J is TRBJ2-7; D is undetermined. Per germline, CDR1 MDHEN and CDR2 SYDVKM. The CDR3 runs to 12 residues. With 2 bases removed from V and 5 bases from J, the gap between germline ends came to 7 bases. The CDR3 bases are TGTGCCAGCAGTTTAACTCTGAACGAGCAGTACTTC. Amino acids: CASSLTLNEQYF.

The J gene is TRBJ1-1, the V gene TRBV29-1; possible D gene TRBD1, 5 bases. The CDR3 spans 12 residues. Looked up from germline, CDR1 is SQVTM and CDR2 is ANQGSEA. Trimming shortened V by 0 bases and J by 11 bases, and 13 bases separated the two germline ends. The CDR3 protein is CSVEEGVGGAFF. The CDR3 nucleotides are TGCAGCGTTGAAGAAGGGGTCGGGGGTGCTTTCTTT.

J is TRBJ1-2 and V is TRBV4-1; D gene unclear. Trimming took off 0 bases at V and 4 bases at J, with 21 bases between the two ends. Germline V lookup: CDR1 MGHRA, CDR2 YSYEKL. The CDR3 is 18 amino acids. The CDR3 sequence is CASSQEREDFRQFYGYTF. The CDR3 DNA reads as TGCGCCAGCAGCCAAGAACGAGAGGACTTCCGACAATTCTATGGCTACACCTTC.

The CDR3 is CAWRTGNTIYF. Here the CDR3 DNA reads TGTGCCTGGAGGACAGGGAACACCATATATTTT. The chain is built from TRBV30 and TRBJ1-3; 7 bases are a match to TRBD1. The CDR3 has 11 amino acids. V lost 3 bases, J lost 7 bases, and 0 bases stayed unmatched. Germline V lookup: CDR1 GTSNPN, CDR2 SVGIG (reference sequence).

This sequence joins TRBV18 and TRBJ1-1; D remains ambiguous. The V gene's germline CDR1 is KGHSH and CDR2 LQKENI. This CDR3 contains 11 residues. Trimming left V 3 bases short and J 7 bases short, with 6 bases between. The CDR3 DNA reads TGTGCCAGCTCACCTAGATTTGAAGCTTTCTTT. It translates to CASSPRFEAFF.

This clonotype was found once. The V call is TRBV28, the J call TRBJ2-7, with a weak D call TRBD1 (7 bases). V was pared by 6 bases and J by 3 bases, with 15 bases between. Germline V gene lookup returns CDR1 MDHEN and CDR2 SYDVKM. This CDR3 is built from 14 residues. The CDR3 nucleotides read TGTGCCAGCAGCCCAGGGGGAGGAAACTACGAGCAGTACGTC. Amino acid sequence: CASSPGGGNYEQYV.

As to this clonotype: No DNA is shown, since the ends of the CDR3 on it are uncertain; the CDR3 is the one TCRdb lists. This chain links TRBV27 with TRBJ1-5. 15 amino acids form the CDR3, both terminal residues included. Germline assignment: CDR1 MNHEY and CDR2 SMNVEV (reference sequence). The CDR3 here is CASSSSDYPSSPQHF.

This sequence joins TRBV6-5 and TRBJ1-1; D uncertain. Germline V gives CDR1 MNHEY, CDR2 SVGAGI. The V end was cut by 8 bases, the J end by 0 bases, with 10 bases between. The CDR3 covers 13 residues. The CDR3 region has the DNA TGTGCCAGCCGAGGCAGTCTGAACACTGAAGCTTTCTTT. Its translation is CASRGSLNTEAFF.

V is TRBV12-3 or TRBV12-4 and J is TRBJ2-5, with a weak D call TRBD1 (5 bases). V gave up 3 bases and J gave up 5 bases, with 13 bases separating them. The CDR3 is 14 amino acids. The CDR3 loop reads CASSLVGPRETQYF. The CDR3, as DNA: TGTGCCAGCAGTTTGGTGGGGCCACGGGAGACCCAGTACTTC.

V is TRBV6-1 and J is TRBJ2-7, with D maybe TRBD1 (6 bases). Germline-derived CDR1 and CDR2 are MNHNS and SASEGT. The length of the CDR3 is 15 residues. V gave up 7 bases and J gave up 3 bases, with 19 bases separating them. CDR3 sequence: CASISPVGANYEQYF. In nucleotides, the CDR3 is TGTGCCAGCATCTCTCCCGTGGGGGCTAACTACGAGCAGTACTTC.

The V gene is TRBV5-1, the J gene TRBJ2-3; the D call may be TRBD1 or TRBD2 (5 bases each). V lost 4 bases to trimming and J lost 8 bases, with 14 bases between them. In germline, CDR1 is SGHRS, CDR2 YFSETQ. The CDR3 is 13 amino acids. Written as DNA, the CDR3 is TGCGCCAGCAGCGACCCCGGGGCACCTACGCAGTATTTT. Translated, it gives CASSDPGAPTQYF.

The chain couples TRBV30 to TRBJ1-6; D is unclear. The CDR3 sequence is 14 residues long. CDR1 and CDR2 from the germline V gene are GTSNPN and SVGIG (reference sequence). Trimming took off 3 bases at V and 2 bases at J, with 8 bases between the two ends. CDR3 loop: CAWSGSAYNSPLHF. The CDR3 DNA is TGTGCCTGGAGCGGGTCGGCCTATAATTCACCCCTCCACTTT.

The gene calls are TRBV6-6 and TRBJ2-3, with TRBD1 identical over 7 bases. In germline, CDR1 is MNHNY, CDR2 SVGAGI (reference sequence). The ends lost 2 bases at V and 1 base at J; junction bases unmatched: 6. The CDR3 spans 16 residues. CDR3 in amino acids: CASSYPQGQGTDTQYF. The CDR3, as DNA: TGTGCCAGCAGTTACCCTCAAGGACAGGGCACAGATACGCAGTATTTT.

This chain connects TRBV7-3 to TRBJ1-1, with D perhaps matching TRBD1 (5 bases). V was trimmed by 5 bases and J by 1 base, leaving 11 bases between them. Germline V lookup: CDR1 SGHTA, CDR2 FQGTGA. The CDR3 runs to 14 residues. The CDR3, as DNA: TGTGCCAGCAGCCCCGGACACCAGAACACTGAAGCTTTCTTT. Protein: CASSPGHQNTEAFF.

The chain combines TRBV6-2 or TRBV6-3 with TRBJ1-5, with D possibly being TRBD1 (6 bases). This CDR3 has 13 residues. Trimming pared 5 bases from V and 7 bases from J, leaving 12 bases between. Germline CDR1 is MNHEY and CDR2 is SVGEGT. The CDR3, as DNA: TGTGCCAGCAGTGGGGGCCAAGGACAGCCCCAGCATTTT. Residues: CASSGGQGQPQHF.

This chain uses TRBV29-1 with TRBJ1-1; the match to TRBD1 covers 7 bases. The germline gives CDR1 SQVTM, CDR2 ANQGSEA. This CDR3 is built from 13 residues. V shed 5 bases, J shed 0 bases, and the junction held 3 bases outside the gene matches. The CDR3 DNA follows: TGCAGCGTTCAACAGGGGATGAACACTGAAGCTTTCTTT. Amino acids: CSVQQGMNTEAFF.